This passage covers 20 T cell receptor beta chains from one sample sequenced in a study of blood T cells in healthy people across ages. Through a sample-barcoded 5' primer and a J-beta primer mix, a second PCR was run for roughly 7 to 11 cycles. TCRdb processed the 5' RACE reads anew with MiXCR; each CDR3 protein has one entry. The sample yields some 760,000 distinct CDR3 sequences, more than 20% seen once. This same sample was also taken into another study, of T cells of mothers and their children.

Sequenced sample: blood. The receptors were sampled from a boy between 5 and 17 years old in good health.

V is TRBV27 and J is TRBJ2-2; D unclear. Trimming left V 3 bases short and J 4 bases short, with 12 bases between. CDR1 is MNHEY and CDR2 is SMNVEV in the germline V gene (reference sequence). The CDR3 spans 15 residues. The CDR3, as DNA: TGTGCCAGCAGTTTCCGGCCCCGAGGCACCGGGGAGCTGTTTTTT. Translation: CASSFRPRGTGELFF.

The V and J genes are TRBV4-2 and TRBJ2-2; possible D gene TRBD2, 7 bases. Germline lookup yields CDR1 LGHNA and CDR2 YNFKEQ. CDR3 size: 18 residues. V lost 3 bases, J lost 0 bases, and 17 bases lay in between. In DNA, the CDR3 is TGTGCCAGCAGCCAGCGGTTAAGGGGGGGCGCGAACACCGGGGAGCTGTTTTTT. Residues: CASSQRLRGGANTGELFF.

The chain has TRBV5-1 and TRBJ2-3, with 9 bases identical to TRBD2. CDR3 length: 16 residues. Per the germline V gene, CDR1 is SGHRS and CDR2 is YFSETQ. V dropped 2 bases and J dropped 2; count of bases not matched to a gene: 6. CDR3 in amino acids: CASSFGLALYTDTQYF. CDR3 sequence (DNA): TGCGCCAGCAGCTTCGGACTAGCGCTTTACACAGATACGCAGTATTTT.

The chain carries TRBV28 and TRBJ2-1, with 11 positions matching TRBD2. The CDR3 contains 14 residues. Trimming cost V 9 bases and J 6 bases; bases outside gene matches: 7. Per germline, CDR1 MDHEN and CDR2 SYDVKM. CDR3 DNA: TGTGCCAGTAGACTAGCGGGAATTCTCAATGAGCAGTTCTTC. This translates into CASRLAGILNEQFF.

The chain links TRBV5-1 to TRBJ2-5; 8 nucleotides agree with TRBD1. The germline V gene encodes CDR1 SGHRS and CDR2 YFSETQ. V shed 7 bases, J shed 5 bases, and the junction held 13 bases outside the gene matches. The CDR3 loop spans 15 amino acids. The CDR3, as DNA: TGCGCCAGCTGGGCAACAGGGGGGCCGAGGGAGACCCAGTACTTC. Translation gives CASWATGGPRETQYF. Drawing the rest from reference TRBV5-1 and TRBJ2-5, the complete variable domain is KAGVTQTPRYLIKTRGQQVTLSCSPISGHRSVSWYQQTPGQGLQFLFEYFSETQRNKGNFPGRFSGRQFSNSRSEMNVSTLELGDSALYLCASWATGGPRETQYFGPGTRLLVL.

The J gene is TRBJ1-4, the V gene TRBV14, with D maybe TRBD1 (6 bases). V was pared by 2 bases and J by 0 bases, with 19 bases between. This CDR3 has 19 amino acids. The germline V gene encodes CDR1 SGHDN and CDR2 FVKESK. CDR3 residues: CASSQRPHGQLATNEKLFF. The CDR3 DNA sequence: TGTGCCAGCAGCCAAAGACCCCATGGACAGTTAGCAACTAATGAAAAACTGTTTTTT.

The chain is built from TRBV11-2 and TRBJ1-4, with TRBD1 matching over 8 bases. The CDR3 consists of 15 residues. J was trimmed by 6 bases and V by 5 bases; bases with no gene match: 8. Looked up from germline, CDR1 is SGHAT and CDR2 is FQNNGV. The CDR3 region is CASSMPQGGHEKLFF. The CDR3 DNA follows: TGTGCCAGCAGCATGCCACAGGGGGGTCATGAAAAACTGTTTTTT.

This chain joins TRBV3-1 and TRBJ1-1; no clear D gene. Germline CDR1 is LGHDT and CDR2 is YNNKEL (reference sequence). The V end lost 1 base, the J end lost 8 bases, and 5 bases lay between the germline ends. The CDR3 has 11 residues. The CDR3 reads CASSQVGEAFF. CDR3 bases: TGTGCCAGCAGCCAAGTAGGGGAAGCTTTCTTT.

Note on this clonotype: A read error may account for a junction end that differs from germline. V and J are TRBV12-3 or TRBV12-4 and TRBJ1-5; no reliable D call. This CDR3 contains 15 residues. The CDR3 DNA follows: TGTACCAGCAGTTTAGCGCGCGGCCGAGGTCAGCCCCAGCATTTT. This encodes CTSSLARGRGQPQHF.

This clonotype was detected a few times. DNA for the CDR3: TGCAGTGCTGCTCCGGGACAAATGAACACTGAAGCTTTCTTT. It codes for CSAAPGQMNTEAFF. The V and J genes are TRBV20-1 and TRBJ1-1, with D maybe TRBD1 (6 bases). The V end lost 5 bases, the J end lost 0 bases, and 13 bases lay between the germline ends. This CDR3 spans 14 amino acids. Germline V gives CDR1 DFQATT, CDR2 SNEGSKA (reference sequence).

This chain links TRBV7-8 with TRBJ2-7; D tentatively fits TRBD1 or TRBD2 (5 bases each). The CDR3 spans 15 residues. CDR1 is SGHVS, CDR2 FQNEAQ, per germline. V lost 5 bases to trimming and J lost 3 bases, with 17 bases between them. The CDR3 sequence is CASSPTGTDDYEQYF. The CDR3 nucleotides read TGTGCCAGCAGCCCGACCGGGACGGACGACTACGAGCAGTACTTC. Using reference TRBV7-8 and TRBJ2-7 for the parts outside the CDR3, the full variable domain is GAGVSQSPRYKVAKRGQDVALRCDPISGHVSLFWYQQALGQGPEFLTYFQNEAQLDKSGLPSDRFFAERPEGSVSTLKIQRTQQEDSAVYLCASSPTGTDDYEQYFGPGTRLTVT.

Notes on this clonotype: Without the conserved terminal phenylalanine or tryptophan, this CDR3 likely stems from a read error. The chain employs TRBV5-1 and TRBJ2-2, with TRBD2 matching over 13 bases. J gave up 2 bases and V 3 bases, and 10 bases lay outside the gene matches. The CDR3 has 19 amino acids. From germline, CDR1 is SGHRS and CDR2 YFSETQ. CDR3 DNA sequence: TGCGCCAGCAGCTCGACCGGGACTAGCGGGATCCTAAACACCGGGGAGCTGTTTCTT. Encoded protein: CASSSTGTSGILNTGELFL.

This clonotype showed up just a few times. Here the CDR3 DNA reads TGTGCCAGCACCCAAGGGGTCAGGGTTGGCTACAATGAGCAGTTCTTC. Its translation: CASTQGVRVGYNEQFF. V gene TRBV7-2 combines with J gene TRBJ2-5; tentatively, D is TRBD1 (5 bases). The J call could be wrong; TRBJ2-1 is a better fit for the DNA end. Germline assignment: CDR1 SGHTA and CDR2 FQGNSA. This CDR3 has 16 amino acids.

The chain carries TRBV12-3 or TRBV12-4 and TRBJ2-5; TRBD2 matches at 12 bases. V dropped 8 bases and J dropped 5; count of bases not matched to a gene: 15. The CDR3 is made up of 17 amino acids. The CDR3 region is CASSLRASGGARETQYF. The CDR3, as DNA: TGTGCCAGCTCTTTGAGGGCTAGCGGGGGGGCCAGGGAGACCCAGTACTTC.

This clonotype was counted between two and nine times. In DNA, the CDR3 is TGTGCCAGCAGCCCTAGCGGGACCCATCTTAACGAGCAGTACTTC. Protein product: CASSPSGTHLNEQYF. The rearrangement joins TRBV7-3 to TRBJ2-5; the match to TRBD2 covers 9 bases. The J call may be faulty, since TRBJ2-7 better matches the DNA end. From germline, CDR1 is SGHTA and CDR2 FQGTGA. This CDR3 has 15 residues.

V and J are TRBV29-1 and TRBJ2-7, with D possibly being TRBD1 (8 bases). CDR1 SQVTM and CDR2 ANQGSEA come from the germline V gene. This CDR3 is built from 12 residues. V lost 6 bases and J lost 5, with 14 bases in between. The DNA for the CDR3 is TGCAGCGTCGGGGGGACAGGAGACGAGCAGTACTTC. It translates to CSVGGTGDEQYF.

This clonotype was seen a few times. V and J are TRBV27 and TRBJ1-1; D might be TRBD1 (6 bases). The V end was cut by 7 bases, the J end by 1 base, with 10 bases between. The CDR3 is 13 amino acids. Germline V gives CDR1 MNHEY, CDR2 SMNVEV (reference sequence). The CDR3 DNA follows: TGTGCCAGCACCGAGACAGGGAACACTGAAGCTTTCTTT. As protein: CASTETGNTEAFF.

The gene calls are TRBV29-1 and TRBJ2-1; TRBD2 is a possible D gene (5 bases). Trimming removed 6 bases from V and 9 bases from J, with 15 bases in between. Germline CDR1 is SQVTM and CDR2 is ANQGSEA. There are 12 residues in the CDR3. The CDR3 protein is CSVSQWAGEQFF. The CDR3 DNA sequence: TGCAGCGTCTCCCAGTGGGCGGGTGAGCAGTTCTTC.

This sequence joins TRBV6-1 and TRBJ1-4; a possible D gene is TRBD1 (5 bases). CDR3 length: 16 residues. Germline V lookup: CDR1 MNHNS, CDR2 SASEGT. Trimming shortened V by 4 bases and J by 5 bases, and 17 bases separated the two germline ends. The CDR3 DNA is TGTGCCAGCAGTGGAAATGTGGGGCAGCCAAATGAAAAACTGTTTTTT. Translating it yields CASSGNVGQPNEKLFF.

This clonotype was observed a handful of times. CDR3 in DNA: TGTGCTACCAGACCTGGGGGCGCAGGACAGCCCCAGCATTTT. Encoded protein: CATRPGGAGQPQHF. The rearrangement links TRBV6-6 to TRBJ1-5; possibly TRBD1 for D (6 bases). Germline assignment: CDR1 MNHNY and CDR2 SVGAGI (reference sequence). The CDR3 extends over 14 amino acids.